This T cell receptor (beta chain) was identified during a study of blood T cell repertoires in COVID-19. Turning to the study itself: Acute and convalescent COVID-19 samples came from the United States, Italy and Spain. The cDNA or gDNA used as material had been derived from T cells, B-cell-depleted T cells, or PBMCs.

The Seattle site enrolled patients during active infection and followed them longitudinally. Authors' analysis steps: Amplification of reference gene primers was used by the study to estimate nucleated cell counts. The method was immunoSEQ multiplex PCR; TCRdb's version includes in-frame clones alone and lacks a portion of them. D and trimming were read from the DNA, whereas the V and J calls and clone size are those reported in that table. The table includes around 300,000 clones, 70% to 90% detected once. This receptor was identified in a woman aged 50 to 60 with COVID-19, enrolled during active disease. The sample was peripheral blood.

The CDR3 coding sequence is TGTGCCTGGAGTTTGCGGACAGGAAACACAGATACGCAGTATTTT. Amino acids: CAWSLRTGNTDTQYF. The V call is TRBV30, the J call TRBJ2-3; TRBD1 agrees at 7 bases. Germline V gene data show CDR1 as GTSNPN and CDR2 as SVGIG (reference sequence). V lost 2 bases and J lost 2; bases outside the gene matches: 7. This CDR3 comprises 15 residues. Full variable domain (missing parts from reference TRBV30 and TRBJ2-3): SQTIHQWPATLVQPVGSPLSLECTVEGTSNPNLYWYRQAAGRGLQLLFYSVGIGQISSEVPQNLSASRPQDRQFILSSKKLLLSDSGFYLCAWSLRTGNTDTQYFGPGTRLTVL.